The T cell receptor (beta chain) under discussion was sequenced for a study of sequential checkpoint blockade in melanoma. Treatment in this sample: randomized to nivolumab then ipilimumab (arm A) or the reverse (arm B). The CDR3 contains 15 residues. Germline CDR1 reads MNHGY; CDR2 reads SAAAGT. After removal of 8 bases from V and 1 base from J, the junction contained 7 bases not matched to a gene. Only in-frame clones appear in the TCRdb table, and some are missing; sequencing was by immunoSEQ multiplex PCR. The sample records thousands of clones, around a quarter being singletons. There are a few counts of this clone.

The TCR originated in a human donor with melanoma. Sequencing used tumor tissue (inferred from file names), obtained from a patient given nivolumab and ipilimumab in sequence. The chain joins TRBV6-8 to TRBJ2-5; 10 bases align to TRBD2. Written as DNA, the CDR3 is TGTGCCAGCGACGGACTAGCGGTCTCCCAAGAGACCCAGTACTTC. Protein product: CASDGLAVSQETQYF.